This passage covers 7 T cell receptor beta chains from one sample sequenced in a study of blood T cell repertoires in COVID-19. This table comes from immunoSEQ multiplex PCR, and its TCRdb copy is limited to in-frame clones, with some not included. The table shows roughly 100,000 clones, with roughly 79% occurring only once. Sample: peripheral blood. The receptors here all came from a woman in her 70s with acute or convalescent COVID-19.

The gene calls are TRBV24-1 and TRBJ2-5; D may be TRBD2 (6 bases). The CDR3 sequence is 14 residues long. Germline V gene sequence: CDR1 KGHDR, CDR2 SFDVKD. V dropped 6 bases and J dropped 9 bases, with 19 bases sitting between them. CDR3 bases: TGTGCCACCAGTCCTAGGACTAATCTCCACGCCCAGTACTTC. It yields the protein CATSPRTNLHAQYF.

The chain couples TRBV12-3 or TRBV12-4 to TRBJ2-7, with 7 nucleotides matching TRBD2. The CDR3 totals 13 residues. With 6 bases clipped from V and 4 bases from J, the junction kept 6 bases outside the gene matches. CDR3: CASSPGGAYEQYF. CDR3 DNA: TGTGCCAGCAGCCCGGGGGGTGCGTACGAGCAGTACTTC.

The chain couples TRBV4-3 to TRBJ1-2, with 7 bases identical to TRBD1. With V trimmed by 0 bases and J by 8 bases, 9 bases remained unmatched. This CDR3 is 15 amino acids long. Germline V gene sequence: CDR1 LGHNA, CDR2 YSLEER. In DNA, the CDR3 is TGCGCCAGCAGCCAAGATATAGGGGGCGCCCGGGGCTACACCTTC. Amino acid sequence: CASSQDIGGARGYTF.

This chain links TRBV27 with TRBJ2-1; 8 bases fit TRBD1. Germline CDR1 and CDR2: MNHEY and SMNVEV (reference sequence). The CDR3 contains 16 residues. V lost 8 bases and J lost 4; bases outside the gene matches: 13. This chain's CDR3 is CASGRGGHRGYNEQFF. CDR3 DNA sequence: TGTGCCAGCGGACGTGGCGGGCACAGGGGGTACAATGAGCAGTTCTTC.

The chain carries TRBV5-1 and TRBJ1-1; possibly TRBD1 for D (6 bases). The CDR3 runs to 14 residues. V was cut by 2 bases and J by 4 bases, with 12 bases left in between. Per the germline V gene, CDR1 is SGHRS and CDR2 is YFSETQ. CDR3 sequence: CASSLNRDLTEAFF. CDR3 in DNA: TGCGCCAGCAGCTTAAACAGGGATCTCACTGAAGCTTTCTTT.

CDR3 residues: CASSTGTGGPVNEQFF. DNA for the CDR3: TGTGCCAGCAGCACCGGGACAGGGGGGCCGGTTAATGAGCAGTTCTTC. This sequence joins TRBV7-8 and TRBJ2-1; 11 bases agree with TRBD1. The length of the CDR3 is 16 residues. V dropped 5 bases and J dropped 7; count of bases not matched to a gene: 10. Germline assignment: CDR1 SGHVS and CDR2 FQNEAQ.

The gene calls are TRBV27 and TRBJ2-7; 9 bases are a match to TRBD1. V trimming: 6 bases; J trimming: 7 bases; junction bases outside the gene matches: 7. Germline V gene sequence: CDR1 MNHEY, CDR2 SMNVEV (reference sequence). The CDR3 consists of 13 residues. The CDR3 is CASRRTGEGEQYF. The CDR3 nucleotides are TGTGCCAGCAGGAGGACAGGGGAGGGAGAGCAGTACTTC.